These T cell receptor beta chains were read from a single sample in a study of blood T cell repertoires in COVID-19. This table comes from immunoSEQ multiplex PCR, and its TCRdb copy is limited to in-frame clones, with some not included. The profile covers 250,000 to 350,000 clones, with 85% appearing a single time and roughly 2.5% taken by the ten largest. The sample was PBMCs or T cells enriched from blood (not recorded which). The source of these receptors is a woman aged 50 to 65 who had recovered from COVID-19. Each CDR3 is given with its conserved first and last residue. Each record gives: J gene, clone size, CDR3 length, V gene, D gene, CDR3 DNA, CDR3 protein. The D gene is left open where the match is weak. Clone size, where shown, is once, few, many, or a class for clones that have expanded.

J: TRBJ1-5
size: NA
length: 13
V: TRBV28
D: NA
DNA: TGTGCCAGCACCGGGGATAGCAATCAGCCCCAGCATTTT
CDR3: CASTGDSNQPQHF

J: TRBJ2-3
size: NA
length: 16
V: TRBV19
D: NA
DNA: TGTGCCAGTAGTATAGCTTTGGACAGCTCGGCAGATACGCAGTATTTT
CDR3: CASSIALDSSADTQYF

J: TRBJ2-3
size: few
length: 14
V: TRBV7-8
D: NA
DNA: TGTGCCAGCAGCCCCTTTACAAGCACAGATACGCAGTATTTT
CDR3: CASSPFTSTDTQYF

J: TRBJ1-3
size: NA
length: 13
V: TRBV3-1/TRBV3-2
D: TRBD1
DNA: TGTGCCAGCAACGGACAGGGAAGGGACACCATATATTTT
CDR3: CASNGQGRDTIYF

J: TRBJ1-2
size: NA
length: 15
V: TRBV9
D: NA
DNA: TGTGCCAGCAGCGTAGCCGAGGGGGTGTTCTATGGCTACACCTTC
CDR3: CASSVAEGVFYGYTF

J: TRBJ1-5
size: NA
length: 15
V: TRBV19
D: NA
DNA: TGTGCCAGTAGCCTACAGGCGAGAGCCGATCAGCCCCAGCATTTT
CDR3: CASSLQARADQPQHF

J: TRBJ1-5
size: NA
length: 15
V: TRBV2
D: TRBD1
DNA: TGTGCCAGCAAAGGGGGCGGGACCGGGAATCAGCCCCAGCATTTT
CDR3: CASKGGGTGNQPQHF

J: TRBJ2-5
size: NA
length: 17
V: TRBV15
D: NA
DNA: TGTGCCACCAGCAGAGGGTTTGAGACTCCGGGGGTAGGGACCCAGTACTTC
CDR3: CATSRGFETPGVGTQYF

J: TRBJ2-5
size: NA
length: 13
V: TRBV3-1/TRBV3-2
D: NA
DNA: TGTGCCAGCAGCCAACTAGGTGAAGAGACCCAGTACTTC
CDR3: CASSQLGEETQYF

J: TRBJ2-1
size: NA
length: 14
V: TRBV5-1
D: NA
DNA: TGCGCCAGCAGCCTTACTAGGCTCAACAATGAGCAGTTCTTC
CDR3: CASSLTRLNNEQFF

J: TRBJ1-2
size: few
length: 9
V: TRBV20-1
D: NA
DNA: TGCAGTGCTAGCGATGGCTACACCTTC
CDR3: CSASDGYTF

J: TRBJ2-3
size: NA
length: 18
V: TRBV27
D: TRBD2
DNA: TGTGCCAGCAGTTTTAGCGGGGGCATCCTGAACAGCACAGATACGCAGTATTTT
CDR3: CASSFSGGILNSTDTQYF